The source of this T cell receptor beta chain is a study of T cells in Graves' hyperthyroidism and ophthalmopathy. General study results and limits: Ophthalmopathy was predicted by the model a median of approximately 6.6 months ahead of onset.

With 4 bases removed from V and 5 bases from J, the gap between germline ends came to 15 bases. Germline V lookup: CDR1 DFQATT, CDR2 SNEGSKA (reference sequence). The CDR3 is made up of 14 amino acids. Points on this clonotype: Antigen specificity is unknown.

Patients aged 18 to 65 had newly diagnosed hyperthyroidism that had lasted under 2 months. TCR beta CDR3 region amplification was performed from RNA transcripts. When the TCR CDR3 underwent first-round RT-PCR, the HTBI primer set was used. Each CDR3 protein gets one entry after TCRdb re-called the multiplex PCR reads with MiXCR. This sample has 300,000 to 350,000 distinct CDR3 sequences; about 15% occur once, and the top ten carry 33%. The chain combines TRBV20-1 with TRBJ1-5; D is unclear. Sequenced material: blood. The source of this sequence is a man aged 25 to 45 with Graves' hyperthyroidism. CDR3 residues: CSAIGRQNHQPQHF. The CDR3 coding sequence is TGCAGTGCTATAGGTCGCCAGAACCATCAGCCCCAGCATTTT.